Presented here are 2 T cell receptor beta chains from one specimen sequenced in a study of response to subunit inactivated influenza vaccine. Each CDR3 protein is one row after TCRdb ran MiXCR on the RT-PCR reads. The sample comprises approximately 200,000 distinct CDR3 sequences, around an eighth of which are singletons, and approximately 27% rests with the top ten. The input for sequencing was CD8+ T cells sorted from PBMCs, taken 4 to 6 days after vaccination. These receptors originate from a man aged 45-65 years who received an inactivated influenza vaccine.

In its sample, this clonotype was seen a few times. The chain couples TRBV29-1 to TRBJ2-1; TRBD1 matches at 11 bases. Germline V gene data show CDR1 as SQVTM and CDR2 as ANQGSEA. The length of the CDR3 is 15 residues. The J segment lost 6 bases and the V segment lost 4 bases, leaving 8 bases of the junction unmatched. The CDR3 here is CSVVYGQGAINEQFF. The CDR3 DNA is TGCAGCGTTGTCTACGGACAGGGGGCGATCAATGAGCAGTTCTTC.

This clonotype was observed a few times. The chain links TRBV9 to TRBJ2-1; D is tentatively TRBD1 or TRBD2 (5 bases each). Germline values: CDR1 SGDLS, CDR2 YYNGEE. V lost 4 bases, J lost 7 bases, and 15 bases lay in between. CDR3 length equals 14 residues. The CDR3 region has the DNA TGTGCCAGCAGCCCCTGGGACCTGTTTAATGAGCAGTTCTTC. It codes for CASSPWDLFNEQFF.